These 30 T cell receptor beta chains originate from one sample sequenced in a study of cytomegalovirus exposure and HLA in healthy donors. Both 60 Vbeta primers and 13 Jbeta primers went into the PCR. The data were produced by immunoSEQ multiplex PCR, yet TCRdb's version contains in-frame clones alone and is incomplete. Of about 130,000 clones in the sample, around three quarters were seen once. The sequenced sample was PBMCs. These receptors were taken from a man aged 35-49 years in good health and CMV-seronegative.

The chain has TRBV6-1 and TRBJ1-3; 9 positions agree with TRBD1. There are 14 residues in the CDR3. The junction had 3 bases not matched to a gene; V was cut back by 9 bases and J by 0 bases. Germline loops: CDR1 MNHNS, CDR2 SASEGT. The CDR3: CASLTGGSGNTIYF. The CDR3 DNA is TGTGCCAGTTTGACAGGGGGCTCTGGAAACACCATATATTTT.

The rearrangement joins TRBV7-2 to TRBJ2-7, with TRBD1 matching 8 bases. With V trimmed by 5 bases and J by 2 bases, 8 bases remained unmatched. The germline V gene encodes CDR1 SGHTA and CDR2 FQGNSA. This CDR3 is 15 amino acids long. The CDR3 region is CASSQGASVAYEQYF. Here the CDR3 DNA reads TGTGCCAGCAGCCAGGGGGCTAGCGTAGCCTACGAGCAGTACTTC.

V usage is TRBV30 and J usage is TRBJ2-7; D might be TRBD2 (6 bases). The CDR3 is made up of 12 amino acids. Germline loops: CDR1 GTSNPN, CDR2 SVGIG (reference sequence). Trimming shortened V by 1 base and J by 2 bases, and 6 bases separated the two germline ends. In nucleotides, the CDR3 is TGTGCCTGGAGTGCGGGGGCCTACGAGCAGTACTTC. Residues: CAWSAGAYEQYF.

The chain links TRBV18 to TRBJ2-7, with 9 positions matching TRBD1. Unmatched junction bases numbered 11, after V lost 5 bases and J lost 3 bases. This CDR3 is 16 amino acids long. The germline V gene encodes CDR1 KGHSH and CDR2 LQKENI. The CDR3 nucleotides read TGTGCCAGCTCAAATACCGGGACAGGGACTTTCTACGAGCAGTACTTC. It is translated as CASSNTGTGTFYEQYF.

The chain links TRBV7-2 to TRBJ1-2; no definite D call. V gave up 2 bases and J gave up 5 bases, with 9 bases separating them. This CDR3 is built from 13 residues. Germline lookup yields CDR1 SGHTA and CDR2 FQGNSA. In nucleotides, the CDR3 is TGTGCCAGCAGCTTATTTGGGAGTTATGGCTACACCTTC. This sequence encodes CASSLFGSYGYTF.

This sequence joins TRBV30 and TRBJ2-7; the D gene is possibly TRBD2 (5 bases). This CDR3 is built from 14 residues. Trimming shortened V by 3 bases and J by 2 bases, and 14 bases separated the two germline ends. Germline CDR1 reads GTSNPN; CDR2 reads SVGIG (reference sequence). The CDR3 reads CAWRAASIAYEQYF. The CDR3 DNA sequence: TGTGCCTGGAGAGCGGCCTCAATTGCCTACGAGCAGTACTTC.

This chain joins TRBV29-1 and TRBJ1-4; D might be TRBD1 (5 bases). The CDR3 runs 13 residues. The V gene lost 5 bases and the J gene lost 8 bases, with 15 bases spanning the gap. Germline V gene data show CDR1 as SQVTM and CDR2 as ANQGSEA. CDR3 region: CSVFPPGVEKLFF. The CDR3 DNA sequence: TGCAGCGTTTTCCCCCCGGGGGTGGAAAAACTGTTTTTT.

The chain couples TRBV11-2 to TRBJ1-5; 8 bases map to TRBD1. The V segment lost 7 bases and the J segment 2 bases; nucleotides outside the gene matches: 10. There are 16 residues in the CDR3. Looked up from germline, CDR1 is SGHAT and CDR2 is FQNNGV. The CDR3 is CASIGVADRGNQPQHF. The CDR3 DNA reads as TGTGCCAGCATTGGGGTAGCGGACAGGGGCAATCAGCCCCAGCATTTT.

The gene calls are TRBV7-8 and TRBJ2-7, with D perhaps TRBD2 (6 bases). Per germline, CDR1 SGHVS and CDR2 FQNEAQ. This CDR3 spans 16 amino acids. Trimming took off 5 bases at V and 1 base at J, with 18 bases between the two ends. The CDR3 here is CASSPMVGGGSYEQYF. The DNA for the CDR3 is TGTGCCAGCAGCCCCATGGTGGGGGGTGGGTCCTACGAGCAGTACTTC. The full variable domain, with the rest looked up from reference TRBV7-8 and TRBJ2-7, is GAGVSQSPRYKVAKRGQDVALRCDPISGHVSLFWYQQALGQGPEFLTYFQNEAQLDKSGLPSDRFFAERPEGSVSTLKIQRTQQEDSAVYLCASSPMVGGGSYEQYFGPGTRLTVT.

The gene calls are TRBV20-1 and TRBJ2-7, with D possibly TRBD1 on 5 matching bases. The CDR3 contains 11 residues. The germline V and J ends were trimmed by 3 bases and 3 bases, with 6 bases remaining between them. In germline, CDR1 is DFQATT, CDR2 SNEGSKA (reference sequence). The DNA of the CDR3 is TGCAGTGCTAGGGACATCTACGAGCAGTACTTC. Protein sequence: CSARDIYEQYF.

This chain connects TRBV4-2 to TRBJ1-1; perhaps TRBD1 as D (6 bases). This CDR3 is built from 14 residues. Germline V lookup: CDR1 LGHNA, CDR2 YNFKEQ. The germline V and J ends were trimmed by 4 bases and 5 bases, with 14 bases remaining between them. CDR3 sequence (DNA): TGTGCCAGCAGCCGCCAGGGGTTGGATACTGAAGCTTTCTTT. It is translated as CASSRQGLDTEAFF.

J is TRBJ1-3 and V is TRBV4-3; D uncertain. The CDR3 consists of 16 residues. V was pared by 0 bases and J by 1 base, with 10 bases between. CDR1 is LGHNA, CDR2 YSLEER, per germline. This chain's CDR3 is CASSQDRRESGNTIYF. In nucleotides, the CDR3 is TGCGCCAGCAGCCAAGATAGGCGGGAATCTGGAAACACCATATATTTT.

The chain has TRBV30 and TRBJ2-1; 8 bases are a match to TRBD2. V was pared by 5 bases and J by 9 bases, with 12 bases of the junction left unmatched. Germline V gene lookup returns CDR1 GTSNPN and CDR2 SVGIG (reference sequence). This CDR3 has 14 amino acids. CDR3 loop: CAWYSGAGGGEQFF. The CDR3 DNA reads as TGTGCCTGGTATAGCGGGGCCGGTGGGGGTGAGCAGTTCTTC.

V usage is TRBV7-8 and J usage is TRBJ1-2; a weak D match, TRBD1 (6 bases). Germline V gene data show CDR1 as SGHVS and CDR2 as FQNEAQ. The CDR3 is made up of 14 amino acids. Trimming took off 3 bases at V and 5 bases at J, with 13 bases between the two ends. CDR3 sequence: CASSFGQGGYGYTF. CDR3 nucleotide sequence: TGTGCCAGCAGCTTCGGACAAGGGGGATATGGCTACACCTTC. Full variable domain (rest looked up from reference TRBV7-8 and TRBJ1-2): GAGVSQSPRYKVAKRGQDVALRCDPISGHVSLFWYQQALGQGPEFLTYFQNEAQLDKSGLPSDRFFAERPEGSVSTLKIQRTQQEDSAVYLCASSFGQGGYGYTFGSGTRLTVV.

J is TRBJ1-4 and V is TRBV10-3, with 8 nucleotides matching TRBD1. Trimming cost V 5 bases and J 8 bases; bases outside gene matches: 7. Per the germline V gene, CDR1 is ENHRY and CDR2 is SYGVKD. This CDR3 is built from 14 residues. The CDR3 spells CAISRQGMGEKLFF. CDR3 sequence (DNA): TGTGCCATCAGTCGACAGGGGATGGGGGAAAAACTGTTTTTT.

The sample holds one count of this clone. The chain couples TRBV6-1 to TRBJ1-2; D ambiguous. V was clipped by 5 bases and J by 0 bases, with 10 bases between them. This CDR3 comprises 14 residues. The germline V gene encodes CDR1 MNHNS and CDR2 SASEGT. CDR3 coding DNA: TGTGCCAGCAGTATACAGCCTACTAACTATGGCTACACCTTC. It codes for CASSIQPTNYGYTF.

This clone was counted a single time. V usage is TRBV29-1 and J usage is TRBJ2-2; 11 bases line up with TRBD2. CDR3 length: 13 residues. Germline V gene sequence: CDR1 SQVTM, CDR2 ANQGSEA. V gave up 6 bases and J gave up 5 bases; unmatched junction bases: 2. CDR3 sequence reads: CSVRTSGTGELFF. DNA of the CDR3: TGCAGCGTAAGGACTAGCGGGACCGGGGAGCTGTTTTTT.

The rearrangement links TRBV6-5 to TRBJ1-2; D call uncertain. The CDR3 loop spans 12 amino acids. Germline V gene lookup returns CDR1 MNHEY and CDR2 SVGAGI. V was shortened by 7 bases and J by 2 bases, with 8 bases between the two germline ends. CDR3 amino acids: CASMERNYGYTF. For the CDR3, the DNA is TGTGCCAGCATGGAGAGAAACTATGGCTACACCTTC.

This chain connects TRBV28 to TRBJ1-2, with unresolved D. Deletions cut 4 bases from V and 5 bases from J, with 8 bases between. The CDR3 runs to 12 residues. In germline, CDR1 is MDHEN, CDR2 SYDVKM. CDR3 nucleotide sequence: TGTGCCAGCAGTTCCCTATTTTATGGCTACACCTTC. This sequence encodes CASSSLFYGYTF.

This clone was seen just once. As DNA, the CDR3 is TGTGCCAGCAGCTTAGGGGTCGTCCGCGGTCAGCCCCAGCATTTT. Translated: CASSLGVVRGQPQHF. This chain uses TRBV7-9 with TRBJ1-5; D ambiguous. Germline assignment: CDR1 SEHNR and CDR2 FQNEAQ (reference sequence). CDR3 length equals 15 residues. The germline V and J ends were trimmed by 1 base and 6 bases, with 13 bases remaining between them.

The CDR3 coding sequence is TGTGCCATCCAGACCTCCAGGGAACACGAGCAGTACTTC. Residues: CAIQTSREHEQYF. This chain links TRBV10-3 with TRBJ2-7; D is possibly TRBD1 (5 bases). V was cut by 8 bases and J by 5 bases, with 16 bases left in between. Germline V CDR1 and CDR2: ENHRY, SYGVKD. The CDR3 sequence is 13 residues long.

This chain uses TRBV7-9 with TRBJ2-5, with TRBD1 as a possible D gene (5 bases). V was cut by 0 bases and J by 3 bases, with 11 bases left in between. Germline V gene lookup returns CDR1 SEHNR and CDR2 FQNEAQ (reference sequence). The CDR3 sequence is 15 residues long. This CDR3 is CASSLAGVRKETQYF. The CDR3 DNA follows: TGTGCCAGCAGCTTAGCAGGGGTCCGTAAAGAGACCCAGTACTTC.

V is TRBV7-9 and J is TRBJ2-3; 14 nucleotides line up with TRBD2. The CDR3 has 19 residues. Germline assignment: CDR1 SEHNR and CDR2 FQNEAQ (reference sequence). With V trimmed by 1 base and J by 6 bases, 12 bases remained unmatched. The CDR3 coding sequence is TGTGCCAGCAGCTTAGGGGCCGGACTAGCGGGAGGCCCGGGGGATACGCAGTATTTT. Residues: CASSLGAGLAGGPGDTQYF.

The chain employs TRBV4-3 and TRBJ1-4; D gene ambiguous. Trimming stripped 0 bases from V and 4 bases from J, with 9 bases between. CDR3 length: 15 amino acids. Germline V gene sequence: CDR1 LGHNA, CDR2 YSLEER. This CDR3 reads CASSQERALNEKLFF. CDR3 bases: TGCGCCAGCAGCCAAGAACGCGCCCTTAATGAAAAACTGTTTTTT.

The chain combines TRBV2 with TRBJ1-6; TRBD1 matches 10 bases. The CDR3 is 15 amino acids. Trimming at V came to 3 bases and at J to 9 bases, leaving 5 bases not matched to a gene. Germline V lookup: CDR1 SNHLY, CDR2 FYNNEI. For the CDR3, the DNA is TGTGCCAGCAGTGACCCGGGACAGGGGCTTTCACCCCTCCACTTT. It encodes CASSDPGQGLSPLHF. The full variable domain, its missing parts supplied by reference TRBV2 and TRBJ1-6, is EPEVTQTPSHQVTQMGQEVILRCVPISNHLYFYWYRQILGQKVEFLVSFYNNEISEKSEIFDDQFSVERPDGSNFTLKIRSTKLEDSAMYFCASSDPGQGLSPLHFGNGTRLTVT.

The genes are TRBV6-5 and TRBJ2-7; the D is unclear. The germline V gene encodes CDR1 MNHEY and CDR2 SVGAGI. This CDR3 is 12 amino acids long. Trimming pared 8 bases from V and 0 bases from J, leaving 8 bases between. The CDR3 nucleotides read TGTGCCAGCCGCAGTCCCTCCTACGAGCAGTACTTC. Translating gives CASRSPSYEQYF.

The rearrangement links TRBV7-2 to TRBJ1-5; 8 bases map to TRBD1. Per the germline V gene, CDR1 is SGHTA and CDR2 is FQGNSA. After removal of 5 bases from V and 2 bases from J, the junction contained 8 bases not matched to a gene. The length of the CDR3 is 16 residues. CDR3 DNA sequence: TGTGCCAGCAGCGAACGGACAGGGCGAGGCAATCAGCCCCAGCATTTT. This codes for CASSERTGRGNQPQHF.

This clone was recorded a few times. The same CDR3 is also encoded by other DNA sequences in this sample. CDR3 loop: CASSLDPGTEAFF. The CDR3 DNA sequence: TGTGCCAGCAGCTTAGATCCCGGGACTGAAGCTTTCTTT. The chain uses TRBV7-9 and TRBJ1-1; unclear D gene. V was cut by 1 base and J by 5 bases, with 8 bases left in between. Germline lookup yields CDR1 SEHNR and CDR2 FQNEAQ (reference sequence). The CDR3 contains 13 residues.

The V and J genes are TRBV10-3 and TRBJ2-7; 11 bases are shared with TRBD1. J lost 0 bases, V lost 4 bases, and 2 bases had no gene match. Per germline, CDR1 ENHRY and CDR2 SYGVKD. This CDR3 is 15 amino acids long. CDR3 sequence (DNA): TGTGCCATCAGTGGGGGACAGGGGGGCTCCTACGAGCAGTACTTC. It is translated as CAISGGQGGSYEQYF.

The CDR3 nucleotides are TGTGCCAGCTCACAGGGGGCAAGCAATCAGCCCCAGCATTTT. It encodes CASSQGASNQPQHF. The V gene is TRBV18, the J gene TRBJ1-5; TRBD1 matches 7 bases. The CDR3 has 14 residues. CDR1 is KGHSH and CDR2 is LQKENI in the germline V gene. V dropped 4 bases and J dropped 1; count of bases not matched to a gene: 1.